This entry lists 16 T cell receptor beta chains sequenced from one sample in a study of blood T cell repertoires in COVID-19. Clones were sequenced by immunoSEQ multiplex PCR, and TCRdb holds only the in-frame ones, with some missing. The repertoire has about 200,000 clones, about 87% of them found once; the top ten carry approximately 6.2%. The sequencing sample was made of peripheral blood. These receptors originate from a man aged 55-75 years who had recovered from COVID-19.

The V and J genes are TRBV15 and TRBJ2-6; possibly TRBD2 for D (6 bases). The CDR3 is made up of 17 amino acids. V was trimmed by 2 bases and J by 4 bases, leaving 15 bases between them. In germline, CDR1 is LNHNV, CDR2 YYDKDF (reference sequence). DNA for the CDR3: TGTGCCACCAGCAGATTCATAGCGGTGGCGGGGGCCAACGTCCTGACTTTC. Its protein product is CATSRFIAVAGANVLTF.

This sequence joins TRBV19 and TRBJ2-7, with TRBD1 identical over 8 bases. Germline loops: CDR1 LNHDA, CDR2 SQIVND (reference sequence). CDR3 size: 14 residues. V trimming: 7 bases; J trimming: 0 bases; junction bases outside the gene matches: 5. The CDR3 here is CASTPGGHSYEQYF. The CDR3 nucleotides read TGTGCCAGTACCCCAGGGGGCCACTCCTACGAGCAGTACTTC.

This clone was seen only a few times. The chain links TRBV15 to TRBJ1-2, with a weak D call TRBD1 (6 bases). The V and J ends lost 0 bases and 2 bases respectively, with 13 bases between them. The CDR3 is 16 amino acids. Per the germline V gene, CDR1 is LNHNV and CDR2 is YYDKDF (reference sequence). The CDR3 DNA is TGTGCCACCAGCAGAGATCGAACAGGGACGAACTATGGCTACACCTTC. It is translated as CATSRDRTGTNYGYTF.

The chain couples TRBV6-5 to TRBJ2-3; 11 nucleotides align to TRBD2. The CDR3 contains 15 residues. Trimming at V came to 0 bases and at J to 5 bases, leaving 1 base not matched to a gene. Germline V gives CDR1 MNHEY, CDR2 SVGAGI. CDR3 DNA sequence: TGTGCCAGCAGTTACTCCGGACTAGCGGGAGATACGCAGTATTTT. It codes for CASSYSGLAGDTQYF.

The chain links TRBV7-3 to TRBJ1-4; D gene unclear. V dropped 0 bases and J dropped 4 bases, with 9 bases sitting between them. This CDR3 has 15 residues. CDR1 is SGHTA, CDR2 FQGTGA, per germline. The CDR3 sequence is CASSLTGSYNEKLFF. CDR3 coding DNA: TGTGCCAGCAGCTTAACGGGCAGTTATAATGAAAAACTGTTTTTT. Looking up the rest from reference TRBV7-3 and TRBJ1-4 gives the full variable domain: GAGVSQTPSNKVTEKGKYVELRCDPISGHTALYWYRQSLGQGPEFLIYFQGTGAADDSGLPNDRFFAVRPEGSVSTLKIQRTERGDSAVYLCASSLTGSYNEKLFFGSGTQLSVL.

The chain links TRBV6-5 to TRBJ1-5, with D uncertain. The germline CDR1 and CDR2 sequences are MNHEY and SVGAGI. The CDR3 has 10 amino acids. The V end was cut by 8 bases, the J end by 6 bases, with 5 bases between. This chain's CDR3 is CASGGQPQHF. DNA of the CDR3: TGTGCCAGCGGCGGTCAGCCCCAGCATTTT.

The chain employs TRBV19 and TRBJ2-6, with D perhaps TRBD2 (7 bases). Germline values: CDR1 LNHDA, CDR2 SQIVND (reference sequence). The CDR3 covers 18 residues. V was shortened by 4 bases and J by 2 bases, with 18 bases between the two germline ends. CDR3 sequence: CASSTFQRGQAGANVLTF. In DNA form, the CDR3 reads TGTGCCAGTAGTACTTTCCAGCGGGGACAAGCTGGGGCCAACGTCCTGACTTTC.

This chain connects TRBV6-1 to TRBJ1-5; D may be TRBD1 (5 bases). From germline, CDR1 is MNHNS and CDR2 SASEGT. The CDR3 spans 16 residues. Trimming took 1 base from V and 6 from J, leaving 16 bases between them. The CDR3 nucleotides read TGTGCCAGCAGTGAAGGGAGGGACCTCAGGGCTCAGCCCCAGCATTTT. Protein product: CASSEGRDLRAQPQHF.

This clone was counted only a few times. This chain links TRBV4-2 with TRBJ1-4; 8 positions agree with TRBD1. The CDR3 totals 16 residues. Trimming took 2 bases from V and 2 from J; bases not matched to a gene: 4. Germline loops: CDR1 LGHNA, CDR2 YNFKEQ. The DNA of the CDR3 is TGTGCCAGCAGCCAATCCCAGGGGGCCACTAATGAAAAACTGTTTTTT. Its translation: CASSQSQGATNEKLFF.

DNA for the CDR3: TGTGCCAGCAGTGAAGGGGGGATCCTCTACGAGCAGTACTTC. Residues: CASSEGGILYEQYF. This rearrangement joins TRBV25-1 to TRBJ2-7; possible D gene TRBD2, 6 bases. CDR1 is MGHDK and CDR2 is SYGVNS in the germline V gene. Trimming took 2 bases from V and 3 from J, leaving 11 bases between them. The CDR3 contains 14 residues.

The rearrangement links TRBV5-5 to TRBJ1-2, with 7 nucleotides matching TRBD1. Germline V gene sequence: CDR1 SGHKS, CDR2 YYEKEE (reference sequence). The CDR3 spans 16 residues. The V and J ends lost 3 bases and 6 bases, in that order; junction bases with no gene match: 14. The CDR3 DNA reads TGTGCCAGCAGCTCACAAATGGGACAGCACACAAATGGCTACACCTTC. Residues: CASSSQMGQHTNGYTF.

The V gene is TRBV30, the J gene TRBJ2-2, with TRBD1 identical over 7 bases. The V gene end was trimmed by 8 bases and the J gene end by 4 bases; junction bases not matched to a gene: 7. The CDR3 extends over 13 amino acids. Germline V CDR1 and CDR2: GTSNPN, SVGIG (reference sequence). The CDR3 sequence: CAGKPGGTGELFF. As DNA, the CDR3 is TGTGCCGGGAAACCAGGGGGCACCGGGGAGCTGTTTTTT.

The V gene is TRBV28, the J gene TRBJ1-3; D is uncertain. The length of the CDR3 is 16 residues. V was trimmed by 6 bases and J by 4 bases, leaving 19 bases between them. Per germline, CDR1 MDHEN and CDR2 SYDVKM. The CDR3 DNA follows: TGTGCCAGCAGAACTTTCTTGGCCTCGAGGGGAAACACCATATATTTT. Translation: CASRTFLASRGNTIYF.

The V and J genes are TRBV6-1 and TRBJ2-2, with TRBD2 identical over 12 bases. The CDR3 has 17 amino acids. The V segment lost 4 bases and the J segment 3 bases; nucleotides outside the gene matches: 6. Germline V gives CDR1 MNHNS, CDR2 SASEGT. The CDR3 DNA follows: TGTGCCAGCAGTGGCGTACTAGCGGGAGGCCACACCGGGGAGCTGTTTTTT. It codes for CASSGVLAGGHTGELFF.

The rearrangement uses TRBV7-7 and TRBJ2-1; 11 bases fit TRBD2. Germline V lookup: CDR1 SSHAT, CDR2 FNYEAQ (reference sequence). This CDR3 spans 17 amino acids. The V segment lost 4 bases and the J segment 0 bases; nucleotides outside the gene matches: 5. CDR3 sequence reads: CASSSGLAGSSYNEQFF. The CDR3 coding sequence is TGTGCCAGCAGCTCAGGACTAGCGGGCAGCTCCTACAATGAGCAGTTCTTC.

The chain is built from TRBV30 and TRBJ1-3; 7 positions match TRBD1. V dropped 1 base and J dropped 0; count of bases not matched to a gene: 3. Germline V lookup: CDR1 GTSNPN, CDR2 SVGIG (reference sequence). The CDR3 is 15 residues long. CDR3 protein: CAWSAGQLSGNTIYF. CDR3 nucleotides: TGTGCCTGGAGTGCGGGACAGCTCTCTGGAAACACCATATATTTT.